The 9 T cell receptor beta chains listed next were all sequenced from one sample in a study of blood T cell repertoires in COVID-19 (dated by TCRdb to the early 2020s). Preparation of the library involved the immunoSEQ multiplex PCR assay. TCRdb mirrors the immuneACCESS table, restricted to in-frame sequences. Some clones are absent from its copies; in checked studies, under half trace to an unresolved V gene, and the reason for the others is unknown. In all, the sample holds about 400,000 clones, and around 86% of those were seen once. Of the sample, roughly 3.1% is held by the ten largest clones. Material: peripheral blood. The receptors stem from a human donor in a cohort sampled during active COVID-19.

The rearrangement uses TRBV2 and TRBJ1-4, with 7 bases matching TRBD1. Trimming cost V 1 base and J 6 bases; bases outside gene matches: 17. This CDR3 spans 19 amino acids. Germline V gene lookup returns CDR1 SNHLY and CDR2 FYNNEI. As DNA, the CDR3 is TGTGCCAGCAGTGAAGGGACCATTCTCAGGGACAGTCTGGATGAAAAACTGTTTTTT. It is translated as CASSEGTILRDSLDEKLFF.

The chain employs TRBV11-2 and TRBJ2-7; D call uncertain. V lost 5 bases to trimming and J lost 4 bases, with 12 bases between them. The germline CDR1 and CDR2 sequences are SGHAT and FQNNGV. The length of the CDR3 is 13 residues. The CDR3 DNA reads TGTGCCAGCAGCCCCCTATCTGTTTACGAGCAGTACTTC. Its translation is CASSPLSVYEQYF.

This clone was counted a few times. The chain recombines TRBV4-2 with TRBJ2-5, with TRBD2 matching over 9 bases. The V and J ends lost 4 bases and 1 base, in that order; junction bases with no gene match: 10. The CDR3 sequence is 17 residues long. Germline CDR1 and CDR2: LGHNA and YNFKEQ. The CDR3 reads CASSLEGRLAVQETQYF. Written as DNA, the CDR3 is TGTGCCAGCAGCCTAGAGGGTAGACTAGCGGTCCAAGAGACCCAGTACTTC.

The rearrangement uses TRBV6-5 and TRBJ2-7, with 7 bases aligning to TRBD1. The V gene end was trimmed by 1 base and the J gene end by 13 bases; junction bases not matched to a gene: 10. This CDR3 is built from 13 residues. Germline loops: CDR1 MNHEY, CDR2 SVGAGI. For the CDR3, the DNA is TGTGCCAGCAGTTACTATCGACAGGGACCCAGTTACTTC. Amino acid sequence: CASSYYRQGPSYF.

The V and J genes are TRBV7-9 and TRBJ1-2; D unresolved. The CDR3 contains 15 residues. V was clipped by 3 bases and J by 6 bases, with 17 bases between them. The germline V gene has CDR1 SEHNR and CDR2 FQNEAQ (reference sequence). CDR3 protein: CASSLALVPLHGYTF. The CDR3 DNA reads TGTGCCAGCAGCTTGGCTCTCGTTCCCCTTCATGGCTACACCTTC.

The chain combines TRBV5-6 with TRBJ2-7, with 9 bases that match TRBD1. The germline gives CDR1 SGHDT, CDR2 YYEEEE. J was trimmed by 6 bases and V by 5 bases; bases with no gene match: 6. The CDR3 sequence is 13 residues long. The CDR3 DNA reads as TGTGCCAGCAGTAGAGGACAGGGGTTCGAGCAGTACTTC. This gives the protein CASSRGQGFEQYF. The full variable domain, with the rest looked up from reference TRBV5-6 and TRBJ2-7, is DAGVTQSPTHLIKTRGQQVTLRCSPKSGHDTVSWYQQALGQGPQFIFQYYEEEERQRGNFPDRFSGHQFPNYSSELNVNALLLGDSALYLCASSRGQGFEQYFGPGTRLTVT.

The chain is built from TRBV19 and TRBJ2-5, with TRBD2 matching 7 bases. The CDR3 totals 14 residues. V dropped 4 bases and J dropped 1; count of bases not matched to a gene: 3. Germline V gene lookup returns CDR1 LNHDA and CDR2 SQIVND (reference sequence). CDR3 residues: CASSRGGRQETQYF. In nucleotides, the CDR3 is TGTGCCAGTAGTAGGGGGGGACGCCAAGAGACCCAGTACTTC. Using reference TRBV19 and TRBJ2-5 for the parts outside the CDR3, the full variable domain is DGGITQSPKYLFRKEGQNVTLSCEQNLNHDAMYWYRQDPGQGLRLIYYSQIVNDFQKGDIAEGYSVSREKKESFPLTVTSAQKNPTAFYLCASSRGGRQETQYFGPGTRLLVL.

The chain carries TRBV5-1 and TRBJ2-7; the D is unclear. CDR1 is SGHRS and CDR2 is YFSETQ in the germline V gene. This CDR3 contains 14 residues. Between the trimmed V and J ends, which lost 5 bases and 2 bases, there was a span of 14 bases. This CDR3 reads CASSFTAMTYEQYF. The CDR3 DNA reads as TGCGCCAGCAGTTTTACTGCGATGACCTACGAGCAGTACTTC. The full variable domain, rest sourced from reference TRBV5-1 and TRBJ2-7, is KAGVTQTPRYLIKTRGQQVTLSCSPISGHRSVSWYQQTPGQGLQFLFEYFSETQRNKGNFPGRFSGRQFSNSRSEMNVSTLELGDSALYLCASSFTAMTYEQYFGPGTRLTVT.

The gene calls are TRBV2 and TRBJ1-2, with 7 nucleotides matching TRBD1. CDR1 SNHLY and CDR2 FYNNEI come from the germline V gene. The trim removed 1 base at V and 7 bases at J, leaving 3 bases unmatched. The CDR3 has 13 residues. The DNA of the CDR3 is TGTGCCAGCAGTGAAGAGACAGGGAGTGGCTACACCTTC. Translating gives CASSEETGSGYTF.